This entry describes one T cell receptor (beta chain). Its specificity is unknown. Using immunoSEQ multiplex PCR, the repertoire was profiled, and TCRdb retains in-frame clones only, with some absent. The sample comprises about 53,000 clones, about 81% of which are singletons, and about 8.8% rests with the top ten. The data were taken from a study of a mutant IDH1 vaccine in newly diagnosed glioma. Overall study context: Once 4-6 weeks had passed after radiotherapy alone, vaccination started, or it started with temozolomide cycles.

Trimming took 1 base from V and 11 from J; bases not matched to a gene: 4. The CDR3 loop spans 12 amino acids. The germline V gene encodes CDR1 SEHNR and CDR2 FQNEAQ (reference sequence). Time point meaning: week 23, last vaccination. Each dose delivered 300 ug of mutant IDH1 20-mer peptide subcutaneously with imiquimod. The TCR was taken from a woman aged 35 to 49 with glioma. Some clones in this sample may be carry-over from other donors' samples. J is TRBJ1-1 and V is TRBV7-9; 7 positions match TRBD1. Sequences were derived from PBMCs, sampled from a glioma patient whose treatment included an IDH1 peptide vaccine. The DNA of the CDR3 is TGTGCCAGCAGCTTAGGAACAGGGGTGGCTTTCTTT. It codes for CASSLGTGVAFF.